These 25 T cell receptor beta chains were sequenced from one sample in a study of response to subunit inactivated influenza vaccine. Each CDR3 protein is one row after TCRdb ran MiXCR on the RT-PCR reads. The table shows about 700,000 distinct CDR3 sequences, with 15% to 18% occurring only once. The source material was PBMCs from blood, sampled 11 to 12 days after vaccination. The origin of the receptors is a man aged 45-65 years who received an inactivated influenza vaccine.

CDR3 sequence reads: CASSTSHLGAYEQYF. CDR3 nucleotide sequence: TGTGCCAGCAGCACCTCCCACTTGGGGGCCTACGAGCAGTACTTC. The chain joins TRBV7-2 to TRBJ2-7; D is tentatively TRBD1 or TRBD2 (5 bases each). The germline V gene has CDR1 SGHTA and CDR2 FQGNSA. The CDR3 consists of 15 residues. V was trimmed by 5 bases and J by 2 bases, leaving 16 bases between them.

The chain employs TRBV30 and TRBJ2-3; D ambiguous. CDR3 length: 13 amino acids. V lost 5 bases, J lost 2 bases, and 11 bases lay in between. CDR1 and CDR2 from the germline V gene are GTSNPN and SVGIG (reference sequence). In nucleotides, the CDR3 is TGTGCCTGGGACCTTCTCCTCACAGATACGCAGTATTTT. It encodes CAWDLLLTDTQYF.

A few counts support this clonotype. The chain joins TRBV6-1 to TRBJ2-7; 7 bases fit TRBD1. CDR1 and CDR2 from the germline V gene are MNHNS and SASEGT. The CDR3 contains 15 residues. Trimming took 6 bases from V and 2 from J; bases not matched to a gene: 10. The CDR3 loop reads CASRPDRARAYEQYF. CDR3 DNA: TGTGCCAGCAGACCCGACAGGGCGAGAGCCTACGAGCAGTACTTC.

The chain joins TRBV7-9 to TRBJ2-5, with 10 bases matching TRBD2. Looked up from germline, CDR1 is SEHNR and CDR2 is FQNEAQ (reference sequence). There are 17 residues in the CDR3. V shed 3 bases, J shed 2 bases, and the junction held 9 bases outside the gene matches. The CDR3 DNA reads TGTGCCAGCAGCTTCCTCGGACTAGCGGATACTCAAGAGACCCAGTACTTC. Translated, it gives CASSFLGLADTQETQYF.

This clonotype turned up a few times. The chain joins TRBV12-3 or TRBV12-4 to TRBJ2-4; the D gene is possibly TRBD1 (6 bases). Trimming pared 5 bases from V and 3 bases from J, leaving 14 bases between. This CDR3 region has 15 residues. The CDR3 sequence is CASSPQGFDKNIQYF. CDR3 sequence (DNA): TGTGCCAGCAGTCCCCAGGGGTTCGACAAAAACATTCAGTACTTC.

The chain carries TRBV3-1 and TRBJ2-7; possibly TRBD1 for D (5 bases). The ends were cut back, 0 bases at V and 0 bases at J, with 15 bases in the middle. The CDR3 length is 17 residues. Germline V gene data show CDR1 as LGHDT and CDR2 as YNNKEL (reference sequence). CDR3 sequence reads: CASSQDFAGPSSYEQYF. DNA for the CDR3: TGTGCCAGCAGCCAAGATTTCGCAGGGCCGAGCTCCTACGAGCAGTACTTC.

This clonotype has a handful of counts. The chain is built from TRBV15 and TRBJ2-1; D assignment may be TRBD1 or TRBD2 (5 bases each). The CDR3 is 12 residues long. V lost 4 bases and J lost 6, with 7 bases in between. Germline lookup yields CDR1 LNHNV and CDR2 YYDKDF (reference sequence). The CDR3, as DNA: TGTGCCACCAGCAAGGGGAGCAATGAGCAGTTCTTC. Translation gives CATSKGSNEQFF.

This clonotype occurred a few times. This chain links TRBV6-2 or TRBV6-3 with TRBJ2-3; 10 bases agree with TRBD2. The CDR3 loop spans 17 amino acids. Germline CDR1 is MNHEY and CDR2 is SVGEGT. V was pared by 3 bases and J by 1 base, with 7 bases of the junction left unmatched. The CDR3 reads CASSYSGLAPGTDTQYF. CDR3 coding DNA: TGTGCCAGCAGTTATTCGGGACTAGCGCCGGGCACAGATACGCAGTATTTT.

This chain links TRBV12-3 or TRBV12-4 with TRBJ2-3; TRBD2 aligns across 7 bases. Trimming removed 6 bases from V and 1 base from J; junction bases left unmatched: 7. The CDR3 contains 15 residues. The CDR3 reads CASRPWGGGTDTQYF. CDR3 nucleotide sequence: TGTGCCAGCAGACCCTGGGGGGGGGGCACAGATACGCAGTATTTT.

This chain uses TRBV5-4 with TRBJ2-7; D unresolved. The CDR3 is 19 amino acids. Germline values: CDR1 SGHNT, CDR2 YYREEE (reference sequence). Trimming took off 0 bases at V and 0 bases at J, with 22 bases between the two ends. Written as DNA, the CDR3 is TGTGCCAGCAGCTTGGGGCAGCAGATGTGGCGGTTCGTCTCCTACGAGCAGTACTTC. It translates to CASSLGQQMWRFVSYEQYF.

CDR3 nucleotide sequence: TGTGCCAGCAGCTTAGGGGCCAGGTTTTCGGGCAATGAGCAGTTCTTC. Its protein product is CASSLGARFSGNEQFF. J is TRBJ2-1 and V is TRBV7-2; D is unclear. The CDR3 is 16 residues long. Germline values: CDR1 SGHTA, CDR2 FQGNSA. Trimming stripped 1 base from V and 6 bases from J, with 16 bases between. The full variable domain, in which reference TRBV7-2 and TRBJ2-1 provide the parts outside the CDR3, is GAGVSQSPSNKVTEKGKDVELRCDPISGHTALYWYRQSLGQGLEFLIYFQGNSAPDKSGLPSDRFSAERTGGSVSTLTIQRTQQEDSAVYLCASSLGARFSGNEQFFGPGTRLTVL.

This clonotype occurred a few times. V is TRBV6-2 or TRBV6-3 and J is TRBJ2-4, with 11 bases fitting TRBD2. With V trimmed by 5 bases and J by 6 bases, 12 bases remained unmatched. CDR1 and CDR2 from the germline V gene are MNHEY and SVGEGT. The CDR3 sequence is 17 residues long. The CDR3 protein is CASSKPGLAAVGNIQYF. CDR3 in DNA: TGTGCCAGCAGTAAGCCGGGACTAGCGGCAGTCGGAAACATTCAGTACTTC.

This clonotype has a handful of counts. The V and J genes are TRBV7-2 and TRBJ2-2; TRBD2 might be the D (5 bases). CDR1 and CDR2 from the germline V gene are SGHTA and FQGNSA. The ends were cut back, 5 bases at V and 5 bases at J, with 15 bases in the middle. The CDR3 loop spans 15 amino acids. The CDR3 sequence is CASSPRGGGTGELFF. The CDR3 bases are TGTGCCAGCAGCCCTCGGGGTGGCGGGACCGGGGAGCTGTTTTTT.

This sequence joins TRBV5-1 and TRBJ1-2, with 11 positions matching TRBD1. Germline loops: CDR1 SGHRS, CDR2 YFSETQ. V was pared by 4 bases and J by 3 bases, with 5 bases of the junction left unmatched. CDR3 length: 15 residues. CDR3 residues: CASSAGQGADYGYTF. As DNA, the CDR3 is TGCGCCAGCAGCGCAGGACAGGGGGCGGACTATGGCTACACCTTC.

The chain is built from TRBV6-2 or TRBV6-3 and TRBJ2-7; 9 bases line up with TRBD1. V lost 4 bases and J lost 5; bases outside the gene matches: 15. The CDR3 has 17 amino acids. Germline lookup yields CDR1 MNHEY and CDR2 SVGEGT. CDR3 sequence reads: CASSLTPGQGYDDEQYF. CDR3 nucleotide sequence: TGTGCCAGCAGTTTAACTCCGGGACAGGGTTACGACGACGAGCAGTACTTC.

This chain links TRBV12-3 or TRBV12-4 with TRBJ2-1, with D perhaps matching TRBD2 (6 bases). V lost 5 bases and J lost 4, with 15 bases in between. CDR3 length: 15 residues. The CDR3 coding sequence is TGTGCCAGCAGTCGCTCCGGGACTCAATACAATGAGCAGTTCTTC. This translates into CASSRSGTQYNEQFF.

The chain carries TRBV20-1 and TRBJ2-3; 9 bases match TRBD1. The germline V gene encodes CDR1 DFQATT and CDR2 SNEGSKA (reference sequence). This CDR3 region has 14 residues. Trimming took 6 bases from V and 6 from J; bases not matched to a gene: 10. This CDR3 is CSAPRGQGGDTQYF. In DNA, the CDR3 is TGCAGTGCCCCTAGGGGACAGGGTGGCGATACGCAGTATTTT.

This clonotype was picked up many times. The chain uses TRBV7-2 and TRBJ2-1; D gene ambiguous. Germline V CDR1 and CDR2: SGHTA, FQGNSA. The CDR3 extends over 15 amino acids. V dropped 1 base and J dropped 4 bases, with 11 bases sitting between them. CDR3: CASSLGETLYNEQFF. In DNA form, the CDR3 reads TGTGCCAGCAGCTTAGGCGAGACCCTTTACAATGAGCAGTTCTTC.

This clonotype occurred many times. The chain carries TRBV7-7 and TRBJ2-3; 9 bases fit TRBD1. CDR1 SSHAT and CDR2 FNYEAQ come from the germline V gene (reference sequence). Unmatched junction bases numbered 3, after V lost 5 bases and J lost 3 bases. This CDR3 spans 14 amino acids. CDR3 bases: TGTGCCAGCAGCGGGACAGGGAGGACAGATACGCAGTATTTT. It is translated as CASSGTGRTDTQYF.

This clonotype was observed a few times. This rearrangement joins TRBV6-1 to TRBJ1-5; D gene ambiguous. V shed 6 bases and J shed 4 bases, with 13 bases lying between them. Germline V gene sequence: CDR1 MNHNS, CDR2 SASEGT. The CDR3 spans 14 residues. The CDR3 DNA reads TGTGCCAGCAGCCCCGAGACACCTAATCAGCCCCAGCATTTT. The encoded protein is CASSPETPNQPQHF.

The J gene is TRBJ1-5, the V gene TRBV20-1, with 10 bases aligning to TRBD1. Looked up from germline, CDR1 is DFQATT and CDR2 is SNEGSKA (reference sequence). V was clipped by 4 bases and J by 5 bases; unmatched bases: 8. The CDR3 contains 15 residues. The CDR3 DNA is TGCAGTGCTATTTCGGGACAGGGGAACTATCAGCCCCAGCATTTT. This gives the protein CSAISGQGNYQPQHF.

V usage is TRBV7-2 and J usage is TRBJ1-1; tentatively, D is TRBD1 (6 bases). The CDR3 is 16 residues long. Trimming pared 6 bases from V and 1 base from J, leaving 18 bases between. Germline V gene sequence: CDR1 SGHTA, CDR2 FQGNSA. This chain's CDR3 is CASRIGTSSPNTEAFF. DNA of the CDR3: TGTGCCAGCAGAATCGGGACATCAAGCCCGAACACTGAAGCTTTCTTT.

The chain is built from TRBV12-3 or TRBV12-4 and TRBJ2-7; D may be TRBD2 (5 bases). The CDR3 consists of 14 residues. V was cut by 1 base and J by 2 bases, with 9 bases left in between. This chain's CDR3 is CASSLGGKAYEQYF. For the CDR3, the DNA is TGTGCCAGCAGTTTAGGAGGGAAGGCCTACGAGCAGTACTTC.

Many counts were recorded for this clonotype. V is TRBV28 and J is TRBJ1-2; no definite D call. V dropped 6 bases and J dropped 1 base, with 6 bases sitting between them. CDR1 MDHEN and CDR2 SYDVKM come from the germline V gene. The CDR3 totals 12 residues. The chain's CDR3 is CASSTLNYGYTF. The DNA for the CDR3 is TGTGCCAGCAGCACTCTTAACTATGGCTACACCTTC.

This clonotype was seen only a few times. This sequence joins TRBV7-8 and TRBJ2-1; 7 bases line up with TRBD2. Per the germline V gene, CDR1 is SGHVS and CDR2 is FQNEAQ. The J segment lost 7 bases and the V segment lost 1 base, leaving 19 bases of the junction unmatched. The CDR3 totals 19 residues. CDR3 residues: CASSLVGQRGGRFSNEQFF. Here the CDR3 DNA reads TGTGCCAGCAGCTTAGTAGGCCAGCGGGGAGGCCGTTTCTCGAATGAGCAGTTCTTC. The complete variable domain, with remaining parts taken from reference TRBV7-8 and TRBJ2-1, reads GAGVSQSPRYKVAKRGQDVALRCDPISGHVSLFWYQQALGQGPEFLTYFQNEAQLDKSGLPSDRFFAERPEGSVSTLKIQRTQQEDSAVYLCASSLVGQRGGRFSNEQFFGPGTRLTVL.